A single sample gave rise to the 31 T cell receptor beta chains below, sequenced in a study of molecular identifiers for immune sequencing clone quantification. TCRdb re-derived calls from the PCR reads in MiXCR, one entry per CDR3 protein. Of 460,000 or so distinct CDR3 sequences in the sample, 25% were seen once. The source material was naive CD8+ T cells from blood, with Jurkat cell RNA spiked in. Subset here: FACS-sorted CD8+CD4-CCR7+CD45RA+ naive T cells. These receptors all stem from a human donor in good health. Some libraries in this study had Jurkat cell RNA spiked in.

The CDR3 reads CATSDFLQFNNEQFF. The CDR3 DNA sequence: TGTGCCACCAGTGATTTCTTACAGTTTAACAATGAGCAGTTCTTC. The chain couples TRBV24-1 to TRBJ2-1; D is undetermined. The V end was cut by 1 base, the J end by 5 bases, with 11 bases between. Germline values: CDR1 KGHDR, CDR2 SFDVKD. The CDR3 runs to 15 residues.

V gene TRBV4-3 combines with J gene TRBJ1-4; the D is unclear. CDR1 and CDR2 (germline): LGHNA, YSLEER. The CDR3 length is 21 residues. Trimming cost V 1 base and J 0 bases, with 24 bases left between them. CDR3: CASSQARPTYFTMSTNEKLFF. In DNA, the CDR3 is TGCGCCAGCAGCCAAGCTCGGCCTACATATTTCACCATGTCAACTAATGAAAAACTGTTTTTT.

The chain uses TRBV27 and TRBJ2-7; D may correspond to TRBD1 or TRBD2 (5 bases each). V was cut by 6 bases and J by 4 bases, with 16 bases left in between. Germline assignment: CDR1 MNHEY and CDR2 SMNVEV (reference sequence). The CDR3 extends over 14 amino acids. The CDR3 region is CASRNPGPIYEQYF. In nucleotides, the CDR3 is TGTGCCAGCAGAAACCCGGGACCTATATACGAGCAGTACTTC.

The chain joins TRBV29-1 to TRBJ2-1; 8 bases are a match to TRBD1. CDR1 and CDR2 (germline): SQVTM, ANQGSEA. The CDR3 has 14 residues. Losses at the gene ends were 6 bases for V and 7 bases for J; bases not matched to a gene: 11. The CDR3: CSVPEQGVRNEQFF. In nucleotides, the CDR3 is TGCAGCGTCCCCGAACAGGGGGTTAGGAATGAGCAGTTCTTC.

A remark on this clonotype: A much larger clonotype is one base distant, so this may be a read error. The chain has TRBV7-2 and TRBJ2-3, with 9 bases that match TRBD2. The CDR3 is made up of 15 amino acids. CDR1 SGHTA and CDR2 FQGNSA come from the germline V gene. The CDR3 region is CASGFTSGLADTQYF. CDR3 DNA sequence: TGTGCCAGCGGCTTTACTAGCGGGTTGGCAGATACGCAGTATTTT. Full variable domain (missing parts from reference TRBV7-2 and TRBJ2-3): GAGVSQSPSNKVTEKGKDVELRCDPISGHTALYWYRQSLGQGLEFLIYFQGNSAPDKSGLPSDRFSAERTGGSVSTLTIQRTQQEDSAVYLCASGFTSGLADTQYFGPGTRLTVL.

This rearrangement joins TRBV28 to TRBJ2-1, with 7 bases identical to TRBD1. CDR1 and CDR2 (germline): MDHEN, SYDVKM. The CDR3 is 15 residues long. V lost 1 base, J lost 8 bases, and 8 bases stayed unmatched. CDR3 DNA: TGTGCCAGCAGTTTATTCCAGGGGGTTGGGGATGAGCAGTTCTTC. It codes for CASSLFQGVGDEQFF. Full variable domain (remainder filled in from reference TRBV28 and TRBJ2-1): DVKVTQSSRYLVKRTGEKVFLECVQDMDHENMFWYRQDPGLGLRLIYFSYDVKMKEKGDIPEGYSVSREKKERFSLILESASTNQTSMYLCASSLFQGVGDEQFFGPGTRLTVL.

Comments on this clonotype: It may be a read error: a sequence one base away is much more abundant. J is TRBJ2-7 and V is TRBV18; 8 positions agree with TRBD2. CDR1 KGHSH and CDR2 LQKENI come from the germline V gene. V shed 0 bases and J 4 bases; nucleotides not matched to a gene: 8. The CDR3 sequence is 16 residues long. In nucleotides, the CDR3 is TGTGCCAGCTCACCACCGGTCGGGAGGGCCAGGTACGAGCAGTACTTC. It is translated as CASSPPVGRARYEQYF. Based on the CDR3 plus reference TRBV18 and TRBJ2-7, the full variable domain is NAGVMQNPRHLVRRRGQEARLRCSPMKGHSHVYWYRQLPEEGLKFMVYLQKENIIDESGMPKERFSAEFPKEGPSILRIQQVVRGDSAAYFCASSPPVGRARYEQYFGPGTRLTVT.

Only a few counts were recorded for this clonotype. This sequence joins TRBV10-2 and TRBJ2-5, with TRBD1 as a possible D gene (6 bases). Germline V CDR1 and CDR2: WSHSY, SAAADI. Trimming stripped 4 bases from V and 1 base from J, with 10 bases between. This CDR3 spans 14 amino acids. CDR3 nucleotide sequence: TGCGCCAGCAGTGTAGCCAGGGGCCAAGAGACCCAGTACTTC. Its protein product is CASSVARGQETQYF.

This clonotype appeared once. This sequence joins TRBV2 and TRBJ1-5; D remains ambiguous. Trimming shortened V by 6 bases and J by 3 bases, and 12 bases separated the two germline ends. CDR1 and CDR2 (germline): SNHLY, FYNNEI. The CDR3 has 14 residues. This CDR3 is CASSVAGYNQPQHF. CDR3 bases: TGTGCCAGCAGCGTTGCGGGCTACAATCAGCCCCAGCATTTT.

The table lists this clonotype with many counts. The genes are TRBV30 and TRBJ2-3; D unclear. Trimming left V 5 bases short and J 3 bases short, with 6 bases between. CDR1 is GTSNPN, CDR2 SVGIG, per germline (reference sequence). CDR3 length: 11 residues. The CDR3 here is CAWAITDTQYF. The CDR3 DNA sequence: TGTGCCTGGGCCATAACAGATACGCAGTATTTT.

In this sample, this clonotype turned up many times. The rearrangement joins TRBV7-2 to TRBJ1-5; D remains unclear. V was cut by 2 bases and J by 0 bases, with 8 bases left in between. The CDR3 spans 15 residues. CDR1 and CDR2 (germline): SGHTA, FQGNSA. The CDR3 DNA follows: TGTGCCAGCAGCTTATTAGACACTAGCAATCAGCCCCAGCATTTT. Translation: CASSLLDTSNQPQHF. The full variable domain, its missing parts supplied by reference TRBV7-2 and TRBJ1-5, is GAGVSQSPSNKVTEKGKDVELRCDPISGHTALYWYRQSLGQGLEFLIYFQGNSAPDKSGLPSDRFSAERTGGSVSTLTIQRTQQEDSAVYLCASSLLDTSNQPQHFGDGTRLSIL.

In regard to this clonotype: A much larger clone differs from this one at a single base, so this may be a read error. CDR3 coding DNA: TGCAGCGTTGAAGGTTTGCAGGGGGCGGCCATTCAGTACTTC. It translates to CSVEGLQGAAIQYF. The chain joins TRBV29-1 to TRBJ2-4; 8 bases are a match to TRBD1. J was trimmed by 9 bases and V by 1 base; bases with no gene match: 8. The CDR3 is 14 residues long. Germline values: CDR1 SQVTM, CDR2 ANQGSEA.

This clonotype was counted only a few times. The chain is built from TRBV5-6 and TRBJ1-4; TRBD1 matches 7 bases. The V gene's germline CDR1 is SGHDT and CDR2 YYEEEE. Trimming took 4 bases from V and 4 from J; bases not matched to a gene: 10. The CDR3 runs 16 residues. CDR3 nucleotide sequence: TGTGCCAGCAGCCCCGCCCCGGGACAGTATAATGAAAAACTGTTTTTT. It codes for CASSPAPGQYNEKLFF.

The chain employs TRBV28 and TRBJ2-1; 10 nucleotides align to TRBD2. J was trimmed by 5 bases and V by 6 bases; bases with no gene match: 7. Germline-derived CDR1 and CDR2 are MDHEN and SYDVKM. The CDR3 length is 15 residues. The CDR3 is CASSQLAGPNNEQFF. The CDR3 bases are TGTGCCAGCAGCCAACTAGCGGGGCCCAACAATGAGCAGTTCTTC.

This rearrangement joins TRBV29-1 to TRBJ2-7; TRBD1 matches 8 bases. Germline CDR1 reads SQVTM; CDR2 reads ANQGSEA. This CDR3 is built from 13 residues. Trimming at V came to 7 bases and at J to 3 bases, leaving 8 bases not matched to a gene. Here the CDR3 DNA reads TGCAGCGGGACAGGGAATTCTATCTACGAGCAGTACTTC. It translates to CSGTGNSIYEQYF.

The V gene is TRBV6-2 or TRBV6-3, the J gene TRBJ1-4; weak D call: TRBD1 (5 bases). The V and J ends lost 10 bases and 5 bases respectively, with 17 bases between them. The CDR3 loop spans 14 amino acids. The germline CDR1 and CDR2 sequences are MNHEY and SVGEGT. The CDR3: CATGTPRRNEKLFF. DNA for the CDR3: TGTGCCACCGGGACCCCGAGGAGAAATGAAAAACTGTTTTTT.

This clonotype was seen a handful of times. This rearrangement joins TRBV27 to TRBJ1-1; D is ambiguous. The germline gives CDR1 MNHEY, CDR2 SMNVEV (reference sequence). The CDR3 has 13 amino acids. With 8 bases removed from V and 1 base from J, the gap between germline ends came to 11 bases. The CDR3 DNA sequence: TGTGCCAGCGGAATTGTAGGGAACACTGAAGCTTTCTTT. This encodes CASGIVGNTEAFF.

With respect to this clonotype: This clone may be a read error of a much larger clone one base away. Here the CDR3 omits its conserved ending phenylalanine or tryptophan, so a read error is the likely source. The CDR3: CASSFFQEETQYL. The CDR3 DNA follows: TGTGCCAGCAGCTTCTTCCAGGAGGAGACCCAGTACCTC. The chain carries TRBV7-9 and TRBJ2-5; no clear D. Germline-derived CDR1 and CDR2 are SEHNR and FQNEAQ (reference sequence). The CDR3 contains 13 residues. Trimming shortened V by 3 bases and J by 5 bases, and 10 bases separated the two germline ends.

V and J are TRBV4-1 and TRBJ2-7; TRBD2 matches at 8 bases. CDR1 is MGHRA, CDR2 YSYEKL, per germline. This CDR3 region has 16 residues. This chain's CDR3 is CPTSQAGGGMGYEQYF. The CDR3 DNA sequence: TGCCCCACCAGCCAAGCCGGGGGGGGGATGGGCTACGAGCAGTACTTC.

There are many counts of this clonotype. The J gene is TRBJ2-1, the V gene TRBV4-3; no firm D call. This CDR3 is 16 amino acids long. V lost 0 bases, J lost 2 bases, and 11 bases lay in between. CDR1 and CDR2 (germline): LGHNA, YSLEER. The CDR3 is CASSQEPRTPYNEQFF. In DNA form, the CDR3 reads TGCGCCAGCAGCCAAGAGCCCAGGACCCCCTACAATGAGCAGTTCTTC.

The chain uses TRBV9 and TRBJ2-5; D gene unclear. The V and J ends lost 6 bases and 3 bases respectively, with 15 bases between them. The CDR3 is made up of 14 amino acids. Germline lookup yields CDR1 SGDLS and CDR2 YYNGEE. Here the CDR3 DNA reads TGTGCCAGCACTGTGGGCGGCAATGAAGAGACCCAGTACTTC. Encoded protein: CASTVGGNEETQYF.

There are many counts of this clonotype. This chain uses TRBV24-1 with TRBJ2-2; D uncertain. Germline V gene data show CDR1 as KGHDR and CDR2 as SFDVKD. The V and J ends lost 5 bases and 8 bases respectively, with 8 bases between them. The CDR3 runs 12 residues. The CDR3 region is CATSGRSGELFF. In DNA, the CDR3 is TGTGCCACCAGTGGCCGATCTGGGGAGCTGTTTTTT.

The V call is TRBV12-3 or TRBV12-4, the J call TRBJ2-4; 11 positions agree with TRBD2. J was trimmed by 4 bases and V by 5 bases; bases with no gene match: 16. The CDR3 runs 19 residues. The DNA of the CDR3 is TGTGCCAGCAGTCCTGGACTAGCGGGTCTCCCCACGGAAAAAAACATTCAGTACTTC. This gives the protein CASSPGLAGLPTEKNIQYF.

V and J are TRBV27 and TRBJ2-7; D remains unclear. Germline CDR1 MNHEY, CDR2 SMNVEV (reference sequence). This CDR3 has 11 residues. The V end was cut by 6 bases, the J end by 3 bases, with 6 bases between. The CDR3 DNA reads as TGTGCCAGCAGAAGCCTCTACGAGCAGTACTTC. Translation: CASRSLYEQYF.

This clonotype has only a few counts. The chain carries TRBV6-2 or TRBV6-3 and TRBJ2-7; 9 bases are a match to TRBD2. The CDR3 is 15 amino acids. The V and J ends lost 2 bases and 4 bases, in that order; junction bases with no gene match: 6. Germline CDR1 is MNHEY and CDR2 is SVGEGT. CDR3 in amino acids: CASSYASGAQYEQYF. The CDR3 DNA sequence: TGTGCCAGCAGTTACGCTAGCGGGGCCCAATACGAGCAGTACTTC.

Turning to this clonotype: This may arise from a read error, as a much more abundant clone is one base away. V gene TRBV2 combines with J gene TRBJ2-3, with D possibly being TRBD2 (8 bases). Germline CDR1 SNHLY, CDR2 FYNNEI. V lost 0 bases, J lost 2 bases, and 24 bases lay in between. This CDR3 has 20 amino acids. The chain's CDR3 is CASSEAFGGLGGVFTDTQYF. CDR3 coding DNA: TGTGCCAGCAGTGAAGCTTTTGGGGGACTAGGGGGCGTTTTCACAGATACGCAGTATTTT.

J is TRBJ2-1 and V is TRBV6-5; a possible D gene is TRBD2 (6 bases). V was shortened by 8 bases and J by 6 bases, with 14 bases between the two germline ends. There are 13 residues in the CDR3. Looked up from germline, CDR1 is MNHEY and CDR2 is SVGAGI. CDR3 sequence (DNA): TGTGCCAGCGGGTATCAGGGAGGCAATGAGCAGTTCTTC. Its protein product is CASGYQGGNEQFF.

On this clonotype itself: One junction end disagrees with the germline gene, perhaps due to a read error. The rearrangement links TRBV5-6 to TRBJ1-1; TRBD1 aligns across 9 bases. This CDR3 contains 15 residues. Germline V lookup: CDR1 SGHDT, CDR2 YYEEEE. CDR3 coding DNA: TGTACCAGCAGCTTGGCGGGACAGGGGAACACTGAAGCTTTCTTT. Translated, it gives CTSSLAGQGNTEAFF.

On this clonotype: Given a much more abundant clone one base away, this may be a read error. This sequence joins TRBV7-9 and TRBJ2-3, with D hard to call. The V and J ends lost 4 bases and 3 bases respectively, with 8 bases between them. The germline V gene has CDR1 SEHNR and CDR2 FQNEAQ (reference sequence). The CDR3 runs 13 residues. CDR3 residues: CASSYPRTDTQYF. CDR3 sequence (DNA): TGTGCCAGCAGCTACCCTAGGACAGATACGCAGTATTTT.

This chain joins TRBV7-9 and TRBJ2-7; 9 bases are a match to TRBD2. After removal of 5 bases from V and 5 bases from J, the junction contained 10 bases not matched to a gene. The CDR3 covers 15 residues. Looked up from germline, CDR1 is SEHNR and CDR2 is FQNEAQ (reference sequence). The CDR3 DNA reads TGTGCCAGCAGCCGGGGGGTAGCGGGAGTCCACGAGCAGTACTTC. It specifies CASSRGVAGVHEQYF.

The rearrangement joins TRBV20-1 to TRBJ1-1; D unresolved. Trimming removed 3 bases at V and 1 base at J, with 12 bases between. Germline V gives CDR1 DFQATT, CDR2 SNEGSKA (reference sequence). The length of the CDR3 is 14 residues. The CDR3 DNA reads as TGCAGTGCTAGGGCTCTCACTCGGAACACTGAAGCTTTCTTT. This sequence encodes CSARALTRNTEAFF.